The clone carrying this TCR beta chain was seen more than once but under ten times. The data belong to a study of identical twins. CDR3 length: 14 residues. With 1 base clipped from V and 6 bases from J, the junction kept 4 bases outside the gene matches. Germline CDR1 is LGHNT and CDR2 is FRNRAP. Through template switching, a universal primer site was introduced, and the cDNA contained unique molecular identifiers. TCRdb processed the 5' RACE reads anew with MiXCR; each CDR3 protein has one entry. The sample gives approximately 630,000 distinct CDR3 sequences, under 8.5% of which show up once; about 1.5% is in the top ten. In addition, the sample was reused for a study of yellow fever vaccine responses in identical twins.

This chain connects TRBV12-5 to TRBJ2-3; 7 bases map to TRBD1. The sample consisted of PBMCs. The TCR comes from a young woman in good health. In nucleotides, the CDR3 is TGTGCTAGTGGTTTGGGAGAGGGGGCGGATACGCAGTATTTT. Amino acid sequence: CASGLGEGADTQYF. Complete variable domain (other parts from reference TRBV12-5 and TRBJ2-3): DARVTQTPRHKVTEMGQEVTMRCQPILGHNTVFWYRQTMMQGLELLAYFRNRAPLDDSGMPKDRFSAEMPDATLATLKIQPSEPRDSAVYFCASGLGEGADTQYFGPGTRLTVL.